The 13 T cell receptor beta chains below all came from one sample that was sequenced in a study of T cell responses to AZD1222 COVID-19 vaccine. Generated by immunoSEQ multiplex PCR, the TCRdb table keeps only in-frame clones and is missing some. The sample lists 90,000 to 120,000 clones; around 87% were seen once. The material sequenced was peripheral blood, taken on day 0 of AZD1222 vaccination. Every receptor here comes from an adult in good health.

This chain uses TRBV7-9 with TRBJ1-1, with 8 bases aligning to TRBD1. Germline V lookup: CDR1 SEHNR, CDR2 FQNEAQ (reference sequence). With 3 bases clipped from V and 1 base from J, the junction kept 10 bases outside the gene matches. The CDR3 totals 17 residues. The CDR3 reads CASSFTRLGTGNTEAFF. CDR3 coding DNA: TGTGCCAGCAGCTTTACGCGCCTAGGGACAGGGAACACTGAAGCTTTCTTT.

This sequence joins TRBV30 and TRBJ2-1; 11 bases map to TRBD2. CDR3 length equals 16 residues. Germline lookup yields CDR1 GTSNPN and CDR2 SVGIG (reference sequence). V lost 3 bases to trimming and J lost 2 bases; unmatched junction nucleotides: 6. CDR3 DNA sequence: TGTGCCTGGAGGGGACTAGCGGACTTCACCTACAATGAGCAGTTCTTC. Protein: CAWRGLADFTYNEQFF.

The V gene is TRBV5-5, the J gene TRBJ2-7; 10 bases match TRBD1. Losses at the gene ends were 2 bases for V and 0 bases for J; bases not matched to a gene: 5. This CDR3 is built from 16 residues. In germline, CDR1 is SGHKS, CDR2 YYEKEE (reference sequence). CDR3 nucleotides: TGTGCCAGCAGCTTTCTTCGACAGGGGGCCTCCTACGAGCAGTACTTC. Translated, it gives CASSFLRQGASYEQYF. Complete variable domain (other parts from reference TRBV5-5 and TRBJ2-7): DAGVTQSPTHLIKTRGQQVTLRCSPISGHKSVSWYQQVLGQGPQFIFQYYEKEERGRGNFPDRFSARQFPNYSSELNVNALLLGDSALYLCASSFLRQGASYEQYFGPGTRLTVT.

The rearrangement joins TRBV10-1 to TRBJ1-1, with D uncertain. Germline V CDR1 and CDR2: WNHNN, SYGVQD (reference sequence). The CDR3 totals 13 residues. Trimming took off 4 bases at V and 1 base at J, with 7 bases between the two ends. CDR3 sequence (DNA): TGCGCCAGCAGTGTCAAGGAGAACACTGAAGCTTTCTTT. It specifies CASSVKENTEAFF.

The genes are TRBV5-6 and TRBJ1-3; D is possibly TRBD1 (5 bases). This CDR3 region has 14 residues. V gave up 4 bases and J gave up 2 bases, with 10 bases separating them. Looked up from germline, CDR1 is SGHDT and CDR2 is YYEEEE. For the CDR3, the DNA is TGTGCCAGCAGCGAGGGACTGGCTGGAAACACCATATATTTT. Translated: CASSEGLAGNTIYF.

This clone has only one observation. The V call is TRBV7-6, the J call TRBJ1-2, with D unclear. Germline V lookup: CDR1 SGHVS, CDR2 FNYEAQ. Trimming took 4 bases from V and 3 from J, leaving 9 bases between them. The CDR3 has 13 amino acids. CDR3 amino acids: CASSSNRDYGYTF. Written as DNA, the CDR3 is TGTGCCAGCAGCTCAAACCGGGACTATGGCTACACCTTC.

The chain carries TRBV9 and TRBJ2-7; a weak D match, TRBD1 (5 bases). The CDR3 is 15 residues long. Germline CDR1 and CDR2: SGDLS and YYNGEE. The V gene lost 2 bases and the J gene lost 0 bases, with 12 bases spanning the gap. The CDR3 is CASSVPFGASYEQYF. DNA for the CDR3: TGTGCCAGCAGCGTCCCCTTTGGGGCCTCCTACGAGCAGTACTTC.

This clone was counted once. J is TRBJ1-1 and V is TRBV27; D gene uncertain. With 7 bases removed from V and 1 base from J, the gap between germline ends came to 16 bases. The germline V gene has CDR1 MNHEY and CDR2 SMNVEV (reference sequence). The CDR3 contains 15 residues. CDR3 in DNA: TGTGCCAGCACTTTCTCGACTCGGGGGAACACTGAAGCTTTCTTT. The encoded protein is CASTFSTRGNTEAFF.

The chain uses TRBV19 and TRBJ2-3; TRBD2 aligns across 8 bases. The ends lost 3 bases at V and 1 base at J; junction bases unmatched: 3. The length of the CDR3 is 15 residues. The germline V gene encodes CDR1 LNHDA and CDR2 SQIVND (reference sequence). In DNA form, the CDR3 reads TGTGCCAGTAGTATCGAGCGGGGGCGCACAGATACGCAGTATTTT. Protein product: CASSIERGRTDTQYF.

The rearrangement links TRBV14 to TRBJ1-1; unclear D gene. Looked up from germline, CDR1 is SGHDN and CDR2 is FVKESK. The length of the CDR3 is 14 residues. V was shortened by 0 bases and J by 11 bases, with 16 bases between the two germline ends. As DNA, the CDR3 is TGTGCCAGCAGCCAAGAGCCGACGGCCCTTGCGGCTTTCTTT. This codes for CASSQEPTALAAFF.

The gene calls are TRBV9 and TRBJ1-2; no clear D. CDR3 length equals 12 residues. In germline, CDR1 is SGDLS, CDR2 YYNGEE. Trimming left V 3 bases short and J 4 bases short, with 7 bases between. This chain's CDR3 is CASSGQAYGYTF. The CDR3 DNA sequence: TGTGCCAGCAGCGGCCAGGCCTATGGCTACACCTTC.

V gene TRBV19 combines with J gene TRBJ2-7; D remains ambiguous. Germline assignment: CDR1 LNHDA and CDR2 SQIVND (reference sequence). The CDR3 loop spans 14 amino acids. Deletions cut 4 bases from V and 7 bases from J, with 17 bases between. The CDR3 region has the DNA TGTGCCAGTAGTAAGGCGTGGCTTTCTGATGAGCAGTACTTC. Its protein is CASSKAWLSDEQYF.

The gene calls are TRBV6-5 and TRBJ1-6, with a tentative D call TRBD1 (5 bases). This CDR3 is built from 13 residues. V shed 3 bases and J shed 9 bases, with 9 bases lying between them. Germline V gene lookup returns CDR1 MNHEY and CDR2 SVGAGI. The CDR3 protein is CASSYGGASPLHF. CDR3 bases: TGTGCCAGCAGTTATGGTGGGGCTTCACCCCTCCACTTT.